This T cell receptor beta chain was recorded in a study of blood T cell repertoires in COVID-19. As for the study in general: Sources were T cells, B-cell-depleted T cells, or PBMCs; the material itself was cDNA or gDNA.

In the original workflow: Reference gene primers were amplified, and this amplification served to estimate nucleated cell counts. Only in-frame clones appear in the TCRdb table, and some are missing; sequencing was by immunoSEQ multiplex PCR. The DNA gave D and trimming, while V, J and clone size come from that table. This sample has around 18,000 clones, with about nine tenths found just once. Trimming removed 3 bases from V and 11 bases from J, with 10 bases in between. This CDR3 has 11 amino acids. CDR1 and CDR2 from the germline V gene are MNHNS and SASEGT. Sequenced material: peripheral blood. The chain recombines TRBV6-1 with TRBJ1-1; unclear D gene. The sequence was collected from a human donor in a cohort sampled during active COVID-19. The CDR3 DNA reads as TGTGCCAGCAGTGATGTCAGCAGGGCTTTCTTT. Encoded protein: CASSDVSRAFF.